The 9 T cell receptor beta chains below were found in one sample sequenced in a study of CD8+ T cells in alopecia areata. Extracted RNA was reverse transcribed into cDNA, the sequencing template. The method was immunoSEQ multiplex PCR; TCRdb's version includes in-frame clones alone and lacks a portion of them. The sample consists of some 31,000 clones, 65% to 80% of them appearing once. The sequenced material came from NKG2D-low CD8+ T cells sorted from blood. These receptor sequences come from a human donor with alopecia areata.

The chain links TRBV29-1 to TRBJ1-1; tentatively, D is TRBD1 (6 bases). The length of the CDR3 is 16 residues. With 1 base removed from V and 1 base from J, the gap between germline ends came to 16 bases. CDR1 is SQVTM, CDR2 ANQGSEA, per germline. The CDR3 region is CSVEGSTGTPNTEAFF. CDR3 sequence (DNA): TGCAGCGTTGAAGGGTCGACCGGGACACCGAACACTGAAGCTTTCTTT.

This clone was seen just once. The chain recombines TRBV29-1 with TRBJ2-7; D is unresolved. Trimming stripped 4 bases from V and 2 bases from J, with 21 bases between. The germline V gene encodes CDR1 SQVTM and CDR2 ANQGSEA. The CDR3 length is 16 residues. In DNA, the CDR3 is TGCAGCGTTGTCCCAGAGGCCGGGCATCGGACCTACGAGCAGTACTTC. Translation: CSVVPEAGHRTYEQYF.

The chain uses TRBV7-2 and TRBJ1-2; TRBD1 is a possible D gene (5 bases). CDR1 SGHTA and CDR2 FQGNSA come from the germline V gene. V lost 0 bases, J lost 5 bases, and 13 bases lay in between. This CDR3 comprises 15 residues. The CDR3 DNA reads TGTGCCAGCAGCTTAGCCTCACCGGGGGAGTATGGCTACACCTTC. This translates into CASSLASPGEYGYTF. Using reference TRBV7-2 and TRBJ1-2 for the parts outside the CDR3, the full variable domain is GAGVSQSPSNKVTEKGKDVELRCDPISGHTALYWYRQSLGQGLEFLIYFQGNSAPDKSGLPSDRFSAERTGGSVSTLTIQRTQQEDSAVYLCASSLASPGEYGYTFGSGTRLTVV.

V gene TRBV6-4 combines with J gene TRBJ2-1, with no clear D. The CDR3 has 13 amino acids. V lost 3 bases to trimming and J lost 9 bases, with 12 bases between them. Looked up from germline, CDR1 is MRHNA and CDR2 is SNTAGT. This CDR3 is CASSETERREQFF. The CDR3 nucleotides read TGTGCCAGCAGTGAGACGGAAAGACGTGAGCAGTTCTTC.

The rearrangement uses TRBV4-1 and TRBJ2-7; D is unresolved. Germline assignment: CDR1 MGHRA and CDR2 YSYEKL. V lost 5 bases and J 9 bases, leaving 17 bases between the germline ends. The CDR3 has 13 amino acids. CDR3 residues: CASSNSPNKGQYF. The CDR3 DNA reads as TGCGCCAGCAGCAACAGCCCGAACAAGGGGCAGTACTTC.

The genes are TRBV2 and TRBJ2-1; D is possibly TRBD2 (5 bases). CDR3 length equals 16 residues. Germline V gene data show CDR1 as SNHLY and CDR2 as FYNNEI. V lost 4 bases and J lost 3, with 16 bases in between. The CDR3 sequence: CASSGGRSRDYNEQFF. In DNA, the CDR3 is TGTGCCAGCAGTGGTGGGCGTTCGAGGGACTACAATGAGCAGTTCTTC.

This clone was seen a handful of times. V gene TRBV4-1 combines with J gene TRBJ2-3; TRBD1 matches 7 bases. V was pared by 3 bases and J by 0 bases, with 12 bases of the junction left unmatched. Looked up from germline, CDR1 is MGHRA and CDR2 is YSYEKL. The CDR3 is 18 amino acids. The chain's CDR3 is CASSQDQNRGESTDTQYF. The CDR3 coding sequence is TGCGCCAGCAGCCAGGACCAAAACAGGGGAGAGAGCACAGATACGCAGTATTTT.

The chain is built from TRBV4-3 and TRBJ2-6; D call uncertain. The CDR3 runs 16 residues. Germline values: CDR1 LGHNA, CDR2 YSLEER. Trimming removed 0 bases from V and 4 bases from J, with 10 bases in between. CDR3 nucleotide sequence: TGCGCCAGCAGCCAAGATGAGAGCTCCGGGGCCAACGTCCTGACTTTC. Protein product: CASSQDESSGANVLTF.

The J gene is TRBJ2-2, the V gene TRBV11-2; D is ambiguous. The CDR3 extends over 12 amino acids. V gave up 3 bases and J gave up 1 base, with 0 bases separating them. Germline assignment: CDR1 SGHAT and CDR2 FQNNGV. This CDR3 reads CASSLNTGELFF. CDR3 sequence (DNA): TGTGCCAGCAGCTTGAACACCGGGGAGCTGTTTTTT. The full variable domain, in which reference TRBV11-2 and TRBJ2-2 provide the parts outside the CDR3, is EAGVAQSPRYKIIEKRQSVAFWCNPISGHATLYWYQQILGQGPKLLIQFQNNGVVDDSQLPKDRFSAERLKGVDSTLKIQPAKLEDSAVYLCASSLNTGELFFGEGSRLTVL.